A selection of T cell receptor beta chains follows, all from one sample in a study of T cells in Graves' hyperthyroidism and ophthalmopathy. One entry per CDR3 protein results from TCRdb running MiXCR on the multiplex PCR reads. There are 470,000 or so distinct CDR3 sequences in the sample; about a fifth occur only once, and less than 30% lies in the top ten. The sample comprised blood. The receptors were sampled from a man aged 18 to 30 with Graves' hyperthyroidism. The CDR3 runs from the conserved cysteine through the conserved F or W. D genes are given only for firm matches. Part of the rows lack a size; the others show once, few, many or a class for expanded clones.

d_call	v_call	j_call	cdr3_length	clone_size	cdr3_nt	cdr3_aa
TRBD2	TRBV20-1	TRBJ2-5	14	-	TGCAGTGCTAGTACTAGCGGGAGTGTGGGGACCCAGTACTTC	CSASTSGSVGTQYF
TRBD2	TRBV28	TRBJ2-7	14	many	TGTGCCAGCAGACTGACTAGCGGGGGGTTTGAGCAGTACTTC	CASRLTSGGFEQYF
-	TRBV15	TRBJ1-2	15	many	TGTGCCACCAGCAGACCAGGGACAACGAACTATGGCTACACCTTC	CATSRPGTTNYGYTF
TRBD1	TRBV19	TRBJ1-5	15	-	TGTGCCAGTAGTTGGGGGACAGAAAACAATCAGCCCCAGCATTTT	CASSWGTENNQPQHF
-	TRBV11-1	TRBJ2-7	17	few	TGTGCCAGCAGCTTATCGGTGGGGCGACAGGGAGGCTACGAGCAGTACTTC	CASSLSVGRQGGYEQYF
TRBD1	TRBV19	TRBJ1-2	19	many	TGTGCCAGTAGTCCCCTGGGCAGACCAGGGGGCGCGGGGGACGGAGCGACCACCTTC	CASSPLGRPGGAGDGATTF
-	TRBV18	TRBJ1-2	15	-	TGTGCCAGCTCACCATCGGTAGCAAGCCTCTATGGCTACACCTTC	CASSPSVASLYGYTF
-	TRBV19	TRBJ1-2	17	many	TGTGCCACCCAGCCGGGAGGGATAGAGGGAGACAACTATGGCTACACCTTC	CATQPGGIEGDNYGYTF
-	TRBV24-1	TRBJ2-2	12	many	TGTGCCACCAGTGTGGTCACCGGGGAGCTGTTTTTT	CATSVVTGELFF
-	TRBV19	TRBJ1-2	13	-	TGTGCCAGTAGAGGTGCAGGGGCCTATGGCTACACCTTC	CASRGAGAYGYTF
TRBD1	TRBV28	TRBJ2-4	14	many	TGTGCCAGCAGCCCGGGACAGGGGGTAAACATTCAGTACTTC	CASSPGQGVNIQYF
-	TRBV20-1	TRBJ2-5	14	many	TGCAGTGCTACCGGACGGAATACACAAGAGACCCAGTACTTC	CSATGRNTQETQYF
-	TRBV30	TRBJ1-1	13	many	TGTGCCTGGGGCGTGGGCAGTGGTACTGAAGCTTTCTTT	CAWGVGSGTEAFF
-	TRBV11-2	TRBJ2-7	13	many	TGTGCCAGCAGCCCCGGGACCAACTACGAGCAGTACTTC	CASSPGTNYEQYF